These 21 T cell receptor beta chains came from one sample sequenced in a study of blood T cell repertoires in COVID-19. The assay was immunoSEQ multiplex PCR, and TCRdb's table has in-frame clones only and misses some. The sample has 35,000 to 45,000 clones, about 87% seen once; the top ten hold 7% to 9%. Sample: peripheral blood. These receptors were taken from a human donor in a cohort sampled during active COVID-19.

V usage is TRBV7-6 and J usage is TRBJ1-1; 10 nucleotides match TRBD1. The CDR3 is made up of 15 amino acids. Germline CDR1 and CDR2: SGHVS and FNYEAQ. The V and J ends lost 5 bases and 5 bases, in that order; junction bases with no gene match: 8. CDR3 protein: CASSRRQGARTEAFF. CDR3 nucleotides: TGTGCCAGCAGCAGGCGACAGGGGGCAAGGACTGAAGCTTTCTTT. The whole variable domain, filled in from reference TRBV7-6 and TRBJ1-1, reads GAGVSQSPRYKVTKRGQDVALRCDPISGHVSLYWYRQALGQGPEFLTYFNYEAQQDKSGLPNDRFSAERPEGSISTLTIQRTEQRDSAMYRCASSRRQGARTEAFFGQGTRLTVV.

The chain has TRBV28 and TRBJ1-5, with D maybe TRBD1 (6 bases). Germline assignment: CDR1 MDHEN and CDR2 SYDVKM. The length of the CDR3 is 16 residues. V shed 7 bases and J shed 5 bases, with 21 bases lying between them. The CDR3 DNA reads as TGTGCCAGCAACAAATACAGGGTTTCCCAATATCAGCCCCAGCATTTT. Protein: CASNKYRVSQYQPQHF.

DNA for the CDR3: TGTGCCAGCAGTCTCGGGACTAGCGGTTACAATGAGCAGTTCTTC. It is translated as CASSLGTSGYNEQFF. The rearrangement links TRBV7-3 to TRBJ2-1; 11 bases align to TRBD2. Germline trimming cut 6 bases from V and 4 bases from J; bases unmatched to any gene: 5. Germline lookup yields CDR1 SGHTA and CDR2 FQGTGA. CDR3 length: 15 residues. Using reference TRBV7-3 and TRBJ2-1 for the parts outside the CDR3, the full variable domain is GAGVSQTPSNKVTEKGKYVELRCDPISGHTALYWYRQSLGQGPEFLIYFQGTGAADDSGLPNDRFFAVRPEGSVSTLKIQRTERGDSAVYLCASSLGTSGYNEQFFGPGTRLTVL.

This clone was seen only once. V gene TRBV6-6 combines with J gene TRBJ2-7; D is unclear. The CDR3 is 10 residues long. Trimming cost V 6 bases and J 5 bases, with 5 bases left between them. The germline V gene has CDR1 MNHNY and CDR2 SVGAGI (reference sequence). This CDR3 reads CASSQNEQYF. The CDR3 DNA is TGTGCCAGCAGCCAAAACGAGCAGTACTTC.

V is TRBV7-3 and J is TRBJ2-7; 10 positions agree with TRBD2. Germline V gives CDR1 SGHTA, CDR2 FQGTGA. With V trimmed by 2 bases and J by 5 bases, 6 bases remained unmatched. This CDR3 comprises 15 residues. The CDR3 spells CASSLAGTSVDEQYF. The CDR3 DNA reads as TGTGCCAGCAGCTTAGCCGGGACTAGCGTGGACGAGCAGTACTTC.

CDR3 protein: CASRSGTGTYNEQFF. CDR3 coding DNA: TGTGCCAGCAGATCCGGGACAGGGACCTACAATGAGCAGTTCTTC. This chain uses TRBV28 with TRBJ2-1, with 9 bases that match TRBD1. This CDR3 contains 15 residues. Germline V gene data show CDR1 as MDHEN and CDR2 as SYDVKM. V dropped 6 bases and J dropped 2; count of bases not matched to a gene: 5.

The genes are TRBV7-3 and TRBJ2-7; no clear D gene. The CDR3 has 16 residues. Germline CDR1 SGHTA, CDR2 FQGTGA. V lost 5 bases to trimming and J lost 7 bases, with 24 bases between them. DNA for the CDR3: TGTGCCAGCAGCGTAGACCCTAGTGGCGCTTCGAGGGAGCAGTACTTC. It specifies CASSVDPSGASREQYF.

This chain uses TRBV28 with TRBJ2-7, with 7 bases matching TRBD1. The germline gives CDR1 MDHEN, CDR2 SYDVKM. This CDR3 comprises 19 residues. The J segment lost 2 bases and the V segment lost 3 bases, leaving 19 bases of the junction unmatched. The CDR3 bases are TGTGCCAGCAGTTTGCCATCGTTAACAGGGGCTAGCCCGACCTACGAGCAGTACTTC. Its translation is CASSLPSLTGASPTYEQYF.

The chain carries TRBV14 and TRBJ1-5; possible D gene TRBD1, 5 bases. Germline CDR1 and CDR2: SGHDN and FVKESK. Trimming cost V 3 bases and J 0 bases, with 21 bases left between them. The CDR3 extends over 19 amino acids. In DNA form, the CDR3 reads TGTGCCAGCAGCCATTTCGGCGGGGAGGCAGGGAATAGCAATCAGCCCCAGCATTTT. Its translation is CASSHFGGEAGNSNQPQHF.

This rearrangement joins TRBV24-1 to TRBJ2-5; 8 positions agree with TRBD1. The CDR3 is 14 amino acids. Germline V gives CDR1 KGHDR, CDR2 SFDVKD. With V trimmed by 5 bases and J by 5 bases, 6 bases remained unmatched. The chain's CDR3 is CATSGLGTGETQYF. As DNA, the CDR3 is TGTGCCACCAGTGGTCTCGGGACAGGCGAGACCCAGTACTTC.

The rearrangement links TRBV5-1 to TRBJ1-4, with 8 bases aligning to TRBD1. Germline CDR1 SGHRS, CDR2 YFSETQ. V was pared by 4 bases and J by 4 bases, with 6 bases of the junction left unmatched. This CDR3 is 15 amino acids long. CDR3 bases: TGCGCCAGCAGCGGACAGGGACAAAATAATGAAAAACTGTTTTTT. It is translated as CASSGQGQNNEKLFF.

The chain has TRBV21-1 and TRBJ1-5; TRBD1, the table's D call, lacks a check against the DNA. TRBV21-1 is deemed a pseudogene. This CDR3 is 17 amino acids long. In DNA, the CDR3 is TGTGCCAGCAGCAAAACGGGACAGTCGAATAGCAATCAGCCCCAGCATTTT. This translates into CASSKTGQSNSNQPQHF.

The rearrangement links TRBV6-6 to TRBJ2-1; 10 bases are shared with TRBD2. The V and J ends lost 3 bases and 5 bases, in that order; junction bases with no gene match: 1. The CDR3 is 14 amino acids. CDR1 MNHNY and CDR2 SVGAGI come from the germline V gene (reference sequence). The chain's CDR3 is CASSYTSGDNEQFF. The CDR3 coding sequence is TGTGCCAGCAGTTATACTAGCGGGGACAATGAGCAGTTCTTC.

The gene calls are TRBV5-1 and TRBJ2-5; D is perhaps TRBD1 (7 bases). V was shortened by 2 bases and J by 4 bases, with 21 bases between the two germline ends. Per germline, CDR1 SGHRS and CDR2 YFSETQ. This CDR3 is built from 17 residues. CDR3 DNA sequence: TGCGCCAGCAGCTTACCGGTAATACAGGGGAGGTCAGAGACCCAGTACTTC. Translation gives CASSLPVIQGRSETQYF.

The chain joins TRBV7-9 to TRBJ1-4; TRBD1 is a possible D gene (6 bases). Germline lookup yields CDR1 SEHNR and CDR2 FQNEAQ (reference sequence). The CDR3 extends over 15 amino acids. Deletions cut 5 bases from V and 5 bases from J, with 15 bases between. The CDR3 spells CASSEMGGRNEKLFF. CDR3 nucleotides: TGTGCCAGCAGCGAGATGGGGGGGCGGAATGAAAAACTGTTTTTT.

V usage is TRBV6-5 and J usage is TRBJ1-1, with TRBD1 as a possible D gene (6 bases). V lost 6 bases, J lost 3 bases, and 14 bases lay in between. Germline values: CDR1 MNHEY, CDR2 SVGAGI. The length of the CDR3 is 14 residues. CDR3 nucleotide sequence: TGTGCCAGCAGCCTACAGGGTCTGGACACTGAAGCTTTCTTT. It specifies CASSLQGLDTEAFF.

This chain connects TRBV3-1 (or the pseudogene TRBV3-2) to TRBJ2-7; 8 nucleotides line up with TRBD2. The CDR3 length is 16 residues. Germline CDR1 reads LGHDT; CDR2 reads YNNKEL (reference sequence). The ends lost 0 bases at V and 7 bases at J; junction bases unmatched: 11. In DNA form, the CDR3 reads TGTGCCAGCAGCCAAGATCTGGTAGCGGGATCTGAAGAGCAGTACTTC. Its translation: CASSQDLVAGSEEQYF.

The V gene is TRBV6-6, the J gene TRBJ1-1; a possible D gene is TRBD1 (5 bases). The CDR3 has 14 residues. Trimming removed 7 bases at V and 2 bases at J, with 14 bases between. The germline V gene encodes CDR1 MNHNY and CDR2 SVGAGI (reference sequence). The CDR3: CASIPAGENTEAFF. The CDR3, as DNA: TGTGCCAGCATCCCGGCGGGGGAAAACACTGAAGCTTTCTTT.

The V and J genes are TRBV20-1 and TRBJ1-5; D uncertain. The CDR3 covers 13 residues. The germline V gene encodes CDR1 DFQATT and CDR2 SNEGSKA (reference sequence). V was clipped by 3 bases and J by 6 bases, with 12 bases between them. In DNA, the CDR3 is TGCAGTGCTAGTTACGGTGCGGGTCAGCCCCAGCATTTT. It is translated as CSASYGAGQPQHF.

The chain combines TRBV29-1 with TRBJ2-1; 7 bases match TRBD2. V was pared by 2 bases and J by 13 bases, with 20 bases of the junction left unmatched. This CDR3 comprises 16 residues. Germline-derived CDR1 and CDR2 are SQVTM and ANQGSEA. CDR3 sequence reads: CSVEKLEWTRGKGQFF. CDR3 nucleotides: TGCAGCGTTGAAAAACTTGAATGGACTAGGGGAAAAGGACAGTTCTTC.

This clone was detected only once. The J gene is TRBJ2-1, the V gene TRBV11-3; possibly TRBD2 for D (7 bases). The CDR3 extends over 15 amino acids. V shed 3 bases and J shed 6 bases, with 15 bases lying between them. Germline lookup yields CDR1 SGHNT and CDR2 YENEEA. Here the CDR3 DNA reads TGTGCCAGCAGCTTGGGGGGGGCTCCGTCCAATGAGCAGTTCTTC. This translates into CASSLGGAPSNEQFF.